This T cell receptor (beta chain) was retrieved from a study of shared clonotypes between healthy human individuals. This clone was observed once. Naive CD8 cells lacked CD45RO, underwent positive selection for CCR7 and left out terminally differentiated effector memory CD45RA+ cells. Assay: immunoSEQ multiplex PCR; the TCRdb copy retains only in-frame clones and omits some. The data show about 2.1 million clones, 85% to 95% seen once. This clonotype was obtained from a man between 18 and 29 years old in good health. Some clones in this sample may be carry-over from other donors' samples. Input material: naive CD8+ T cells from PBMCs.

The CDR3 region is CASSPYTGGTSEQYF. The CDR3 nucleotides read TGCGCCAGCAGCCCCTATACGGGGGGGACGTCCGAGCAGTACTTC. The rearrangement uses TRBV5-1 and TRBJ2-7, with 8 bases aligning to TRBD2. The germline CDR1 and CDR2 sequences are SGHRS and YFSETQ. This CDR3 has 15 amino acids. The trim removed 4 bases at V and 6 bases at J, leaving 12 bases unmatched.